The 17 T cell receptor beta chains listed next were all sequenced from one sample in a study of T cell changes during pregnancy in multiple sclerosis. Sequencing used immunoSEQ multiplex PCR; TCRdb keeps in-frame clones, though not all of them. The repertoire holds 95,000 to 100,000 clones, with about nine tenths as singletons. The sequencing used peripheral blood, collected in the second trimester of pregnancy. The source of these receptors is a female donor with multiple sclerosis, enrolled in a pregnancy study.

This chain joins TRBV5-4 and TRBJ1-2; 9 bases align to TRBD1. Germline-derived CDR1 and CDR2 are SGHNT and YYREEE (reference sequence). The J segment lost 3 bases and the V segment lost 2 bases, leaving 5 bases of the junction unmatched. This CDR3 region has 15 residues. CDR3 coding DNA: TGTGCCAGCAGCTTACCGGGACAGGGAGACTATGGCTACACCTTC. Translation gives CASSLPGQGDYGYTF. The variable domain in full, completed from reference TRBV5-4 and TRBJ1-2, reads ETGVTQSPTHLIKTRGQQVTLRCSSQSGHNTVSWYQQALGQGPQFIFQYYREEENGRGNFPPRFSGLQFPNYSSELNVNALELDDSALYLCASSLPGQGDYGYTFGSGTRLTVV.

V is TRBV5-4 and J is TRBJ2-7; perhaps TRBD2 as D (5 bases). Trimming shortened V by 0 bases and J by 5 bases, and 9 bases separated the two germline ends. The germline gives CDR1 SGHNT, CDR2 YYREEE (reference sequence). The CDR3 length is 13 residues. Here the CDR3 DNA reads TGTGCCAGCAGCTTGGGGTTCGGGGACGAGCAGTACTTC. Its protein is CASSLGFGDEQYF.

This sequence joins TRBV5-6 and TRBJ1-4; D is undetermined. The CDR3 is made up of 16 amino acids. Trimming removed 1 base at V and 1 base at J, with 11 bases between. Germline V lookup: CDR1 SGHDT, CDR2 YYEEEE. CDR3 amino acids: CASSLQVLKTNEKLFF. In nucleotides, the CDR3 is TGTGCCAGCAGCTTGCAAGTACTGAAAACTAATGAAAAACTGTTTTTT.

The chain has TRBV7-2 and TRBJ2-3; 9 bases fit TRBD2. The CDR3 consists of 16 residues. Trimming removed 5 bases from V and 1 base from J; junction bases left unmatched: 7. Germline CDR1 is SGHTA and CDR2 is FQGNSA. CDR3 sequence (DNA): TGTGCCAGCAGCCAAGGACTAGCGAGGGGCACAGATACGCAGTATTTT. Its translation: CASSQGLARGTDTQYF.

The sample holds a few counts of this clone. V gene TRBV18 combines with J gene TRBJ2-2, with D unclear. Looked up from germline, CDR1 is KGHSH and CDR2 is LQKENI. Deletions cut 5 bases from V and 4 bases from J, with 17 bases between. This CDR3 region has 16 residues. The CDR3 sequence: CASSEITARITGELFF. The CDR3 DNA follows: TGTGCCAGCTCAGAAATCACGGCCAGGATCACCGGGGAGCTGTTTTTT. Supplemented by reference TRBV18 and TRBJ2-2, the full variable domain reads NAGVMQNPRHLVRRRGQEARLRCSPMKGHSHVYWYRQLPEEGLKFMVYLQKENIIDESGMPKERFSAEFPKEGPSILRIQQVVRGDSAAYFCASSEITARITGELFFGEGSRLTVL.

The rearrangement links TRBV19 to TRBJ2-7; 9 bases agree with TRBD1. The CDR3 sequence is 15 residues long. The junction had 8 bases not matched to a gene; V was cut back by 5 bases and J by 3 bases. CDR1 is LNHDA, CDR2 SQIVND, per germline (reference sequence). In nucleotides, the CDR3 is TGTGCCAGTAGTTACGGACAGGGGAGGGTCTACGAGCAGTACTTC. As protein: CASSYGQGRVYEQYF.

The chain recombines TRBV9 with TRBJ2-1; D is possibly TRBD2 (5 bases). This CDR3 is built from 15 residues. CDR1 is SGDLS, CDR2 YYNGEE, per germline. The V end was cut by 0 bases, the J end by 8 bases, with 15 bases between. DNA for the CDR3: TGTGCCAGCAGCGTAGGGGCAGGACTCGCAGATGAGCAGTTCTTC. It translates to CASSVGAGLADEQFF.

Notes on this clone: Germline is not matched at one junction end, which may reflect a read error. V gene TRBV7-7 combines with J gene TRBJ2-5; 11 bases line up with TRBD2. Germline-derived CDR1 and CDR2 are SSHAT and FNYEAQ (reference sequence). The CDR3 extends over 15 amino acids. The CDR3 bases are TGTGCTAGCAGCCAGACTAGCGGGACCCAAGAGACCCAGTACTTC. It is translated as CASSQTSGTQETQYF. The full variable domain, with the rest looked up from reference TRBV7-7 and TRBJ2-5, is GAGVSQSPRYKVTKRGQDVTLRCDPISSHATLYWYQQALGQGPEFLTYFNYEAQPDKSGLPSDRFSAERPEGSISTLTIQRTEQRDSAMYRCASSQTSGTQETQYFGPGTRLLVL.

The chain carries TRBV6-4 and TRBJ2-1; 10 bases match TRBD2. V lost 6 bases and J lost 12; bases outside the gene matches: 14. The CDR3 contains 15 residues. Germline assignment: CDR1 MRHNA and CDR2 SNTAGT. The CDR3 region has the DNA TGTGCCAGCAGCCCCACTAGCGGGACTACAGGGGCGCAGTTCTTC. Its translation: CASSPTSGTTGAQFF.

The J gene is TRBJ2-6, the V gene TRBV6-1, with TRBD1 as a possible D gene (6 bases). Germline CDR1 MNHNS, CDR2 SASEGT. V was shortened by 10 bases and J by 0 bases, with 13 bases between the two germline ends. The CDR3 has 15 amino acids. The CDR3 sequence is CATWTASSGANVLTF. CDR3 coding DNA: TGTGCCACCTGGACAGCGTCCTCTGGGGCCAACGTCCTGACTTTC.

The chain is built from TRBV6-5 and TRBJ2-1; D unresolved. The CDR3 runs 14 residues. V was shortened by 6 bases and J by 2 bases, with 11 bases between the two germline ends. Germline V gene data show CDR1 as MNHEY and CDR2 as SVGAGI. For the CDR3, the DNA is TGTGCCAGCAGAAACGGCGGAACCTACAATGAGCAGTTCTTC. This gives the protein CASRNGGTYNEQFF.

The rearrangement uses TRBV27 and TRBJ2-7; TRBD1 is a possible D gene (5 bases). Germline V gives CDR1 MNHEY, CDR2 SMNVEV (reference sequence). V was clipped by 4 bases and J by 4 bases, with 14 bases between them. The CDR3 sequence is 14 residues long. The CDR3 sequence: CASSSARAVYEQYF. For the CDR3, the DNA is TGTGCCAGCAGTTCGGCCAGGGCGGTATACGAGCAGTACTTC.

V is TRBV25-1 and J is TRBJ2-5; possible D gene TRBD2, 6 bases. The ends were cut back, 7 bases at V and 7 bases at J, with 16 bases in the middle. Germline V gene data show CDR1 as MGHDK and CDR2 as SYGVNS. CDR3 size: 13 residues. The CDR3 sequence: CASTSTEGSTQYF. Written as DNA, the CDR3 is TGTGCCAGCACTTCAACGGAGGGTTCGACCCAGTACTTC.

The rearrangement joins TRBV5-8 to TRBJ2-7, with D unresolved. Germline lookup yields CDR1 SGHTS and CDR2 YDEGEE. The V and J ends lost 4 bases and 4 bases respectively, with 3 bases between them. The CDR3 totals 10 residues. For the CDR3, the DNA is TGTGCCAGCAGCGCGTACGAGCAGTACTTC. It specifies CASSAYEQYF.

The V call is TRBV4-3, the J call TRBJ2-1; no definite D call. Trimming pared 1 base from V and 8 bases from J, leaving 9 bases between. CDR1 LGHNA and CDR2 YSLEER come from the germline V gene. This CDR3 has 13 residues. CDR3 nucleotides: TGCGCCAGCAGCCAAGTATTTGGCTATGAGCAGTTCTTC. It encodes CASSQVFGYEQFF.

This clone was counted a single time. The chain has TRBV5-1 and TRBJ2-5; 8 bases are a match to TRBD2. Germline CDR1 is SGHRS and CDR2 is YFSETQ. The CDR3 runs to 15 residues. The ends lost 3 bases at V and 5 bases at J; junction bases unmatched: 9. CDR3 DNA sequence: TGCGCCAGCAGCTCGGCCCGGGGGGGGCGGGAGACCCAGTACTTC. Encoded protein: CASSSARGGRETQYF.

V gene TRBV4-1 combines with J gene TRBJ2-1; 11 bases match TRBD2. Germline assignment: CDR1 MGHRA and CDR2 YSYEKL. The CDR3 runs to 17 residues. Trimming cost V 3 bases and J 2 bases; bases outside gene matches: 6. Here the CDR3 DNA reads TGCGCCAGCAGCCACCTCATAGCGGGAGGGACCTACAATGAGCAGTTCTTC. Protein: CASSHLIAGGTYNEQFF.